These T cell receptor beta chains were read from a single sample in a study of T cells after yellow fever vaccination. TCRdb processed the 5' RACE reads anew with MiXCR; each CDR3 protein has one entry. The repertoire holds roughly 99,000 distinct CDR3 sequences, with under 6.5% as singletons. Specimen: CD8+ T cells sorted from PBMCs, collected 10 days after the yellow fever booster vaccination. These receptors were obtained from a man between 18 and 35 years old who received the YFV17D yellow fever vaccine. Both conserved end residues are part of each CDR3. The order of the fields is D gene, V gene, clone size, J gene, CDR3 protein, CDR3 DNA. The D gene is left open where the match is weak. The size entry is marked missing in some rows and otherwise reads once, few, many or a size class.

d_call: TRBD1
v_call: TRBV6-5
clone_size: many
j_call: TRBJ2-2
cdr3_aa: CASSYGQGAGELFF
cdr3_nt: TGTGCCAGCAGTTACGGACAGGGGGCCGGGGAGCTGTTTTTT

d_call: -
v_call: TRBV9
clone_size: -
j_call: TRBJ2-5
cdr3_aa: CASSAIGGGRETQYF
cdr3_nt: TGTGCCAGCAGCGCGATTGGGGGGGGGCGTGAGACCCAGTACTTC

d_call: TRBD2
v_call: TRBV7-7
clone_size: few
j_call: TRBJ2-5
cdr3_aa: CASSLVPGGPKETQYF
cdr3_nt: TGTGCTAGCAGCTTAGTACCGGGGGGGCCAAAAGAGACCCAGTACTTC

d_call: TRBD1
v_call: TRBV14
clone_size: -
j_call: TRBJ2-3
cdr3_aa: CASSPTRQGAVDTQYF
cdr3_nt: TGTGCCAGCAGCCCGACTAGACAGGGGGCTGTAGATACGCAGTATTTT

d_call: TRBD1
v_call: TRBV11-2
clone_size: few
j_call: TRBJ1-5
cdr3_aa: CASSLGGTGRPSNQPQHF
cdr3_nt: TGTGCCAGCAGCTTAGGAGGGACAGGGAGGCCTAGCAATCAGCCCCAGCATTTT

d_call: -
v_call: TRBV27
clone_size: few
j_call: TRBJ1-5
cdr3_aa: CASSLGMRNQPQHF
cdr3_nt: TGTGCCAGCAGTTTAGGGATGAGAAATCAGCCCCAGCATTTT

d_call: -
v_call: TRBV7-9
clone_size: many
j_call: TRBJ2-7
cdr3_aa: CASSFRGEQYF
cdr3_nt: TGTGCCAGCAGCTTTCGAGGGGAGCAGTACTTC

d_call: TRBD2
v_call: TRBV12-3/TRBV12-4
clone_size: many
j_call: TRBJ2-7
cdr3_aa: CASSFGGGPLNEQYF
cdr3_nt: TGTGCCAGCAGCTTTGGGGGGGGACCCCTCAACGAGCAGTACTTC

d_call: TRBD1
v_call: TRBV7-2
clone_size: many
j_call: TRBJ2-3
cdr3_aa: CASSSSRDRGRDTQYF
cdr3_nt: TGTGCCAGCAGCTCTTCCCGGGACAGGGGTCGTGATACGCAGTATTTT

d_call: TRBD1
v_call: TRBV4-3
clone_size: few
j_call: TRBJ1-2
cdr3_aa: CASSQGTGRYGYTF
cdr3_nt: TGCGCCAGCAGCCAGGGGACAGGGCGGTATGGCTACACCTTC

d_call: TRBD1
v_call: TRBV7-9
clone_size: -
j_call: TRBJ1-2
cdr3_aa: CASSWDRGSRNGYTF
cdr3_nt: TGTGCCAGCAGCTGGGACAGGGGCTCGAGAAATGGCTACACCTTC

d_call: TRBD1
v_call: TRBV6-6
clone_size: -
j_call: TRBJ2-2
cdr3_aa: CASSYDRGGTGELFF
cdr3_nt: TGTGCCAGCAGTTACGACAGGGGCGGGACCGGGGAGCTGTTTTTT

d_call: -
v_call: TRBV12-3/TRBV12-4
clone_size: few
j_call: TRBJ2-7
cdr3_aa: CASSFGSSSYEQYF
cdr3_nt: TGTGCCAGCAGCTTCGGGTCTAGCTCCTACGAGCAGTACTTC

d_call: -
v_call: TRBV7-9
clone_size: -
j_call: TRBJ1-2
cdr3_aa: CASSFPRSYTF
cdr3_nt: TGTGCCAGCAGCTTCCCCAGGAGCTACACCTTC

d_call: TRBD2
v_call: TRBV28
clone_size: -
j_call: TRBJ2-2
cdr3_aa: CASSFELAGALNTGELFF
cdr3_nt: TGTGCCAGCAGTTTCGAACTAGCGGGGGCCTTGAACACCGGGGAGCTGTTTTTT

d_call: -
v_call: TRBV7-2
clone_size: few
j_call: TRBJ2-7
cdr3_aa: CASSLAGRKIWIPTPLVYEQYF
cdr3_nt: TGTGCCAGCAGCTTAGCCGGACGGAAAATTTGGATCCCCACCCCTCTTGTCTACGAGCAGTACTTC

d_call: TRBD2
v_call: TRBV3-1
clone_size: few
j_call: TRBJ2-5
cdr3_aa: CASSQDLVGLAKQTQYF
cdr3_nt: TGTGCCAGCAGCCAAGATCTTGTCGGACTAGCGAAACAGACCCAGTACTTC

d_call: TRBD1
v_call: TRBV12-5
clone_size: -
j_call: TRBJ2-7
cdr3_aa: CASGLPGTGLYEQYF
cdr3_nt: TGTGCTAGTGGTTTGCCCGGGACAGGTCTCTACGAGCAGTACTTC

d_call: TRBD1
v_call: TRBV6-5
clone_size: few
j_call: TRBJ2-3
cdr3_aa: CASSSWGDRATDTQYF
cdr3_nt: TGTGCCAGCAGTTCTTGGGGGGACAGGGCGACAGATACGCAGTATTTT

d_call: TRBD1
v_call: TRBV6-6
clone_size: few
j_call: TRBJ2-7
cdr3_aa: CASSYAEARTGKQYF
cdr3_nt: TGTGCCAGCAGTTACGCGGAGGCCAGGACAGGGAAGCAGTACTTC

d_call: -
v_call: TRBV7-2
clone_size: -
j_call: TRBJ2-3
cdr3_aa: CASSFFGGRDTQYF
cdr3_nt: TGTGCCAGCAGCTTCTTTGGGGGGCGCGATACGCAGTATTTT

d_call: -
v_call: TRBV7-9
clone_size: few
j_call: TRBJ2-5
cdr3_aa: CASSPDAGTQYF
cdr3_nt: TGTGCCAGCAGCCCTGACGCGGGGACCCAGTACTTC

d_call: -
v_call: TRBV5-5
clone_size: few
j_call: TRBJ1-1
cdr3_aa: CASSFGFGGGPPEAFF
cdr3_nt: TGTGCCAGCAGCTTCGGGTTTGGGGGGGGTCCGCCTGAAGCTTTCTTT

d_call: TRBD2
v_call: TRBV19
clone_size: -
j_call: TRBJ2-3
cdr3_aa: CASSIFFTSGGRDTQYF
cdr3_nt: TGTGCCAGTAGTATATTCTTTACTAGCGGGGGAAGAGATACGCAGTATTTT

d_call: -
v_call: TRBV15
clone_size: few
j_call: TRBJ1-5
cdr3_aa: CATSWENQPQHF
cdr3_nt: TGTGCCACCAGTTGGGAGAATCAGCCCCAGCATTTT

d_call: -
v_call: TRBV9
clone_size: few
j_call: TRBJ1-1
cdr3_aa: CASSGMEGGAFF
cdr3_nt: TGTGCCAGCAGCGGAATGGAGGGAGGGGCTTTCTTT

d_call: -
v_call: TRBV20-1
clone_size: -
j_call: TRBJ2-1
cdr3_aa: CSAPEVGGSREQFF
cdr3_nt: TGCAGTGCCCCAGAGGTCGGTGGTTCCCGTGAGCAGTTCTTC

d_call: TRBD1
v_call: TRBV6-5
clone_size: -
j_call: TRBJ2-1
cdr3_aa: CASRGLGTGLYNEQFF
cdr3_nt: TGTGCCAGCAGGGGACTCGGGACAGGACTATACAATGAGCAGTTCTTC

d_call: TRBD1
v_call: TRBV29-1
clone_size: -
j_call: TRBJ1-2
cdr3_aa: CSVDGEAGGVVDYGYTF
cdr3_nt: TGCAGCGTTGATGGTGAGGCAGGGGGCGTCGTCGACTATGGCTACACCTTC

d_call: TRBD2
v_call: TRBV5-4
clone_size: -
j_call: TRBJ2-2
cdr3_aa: CASSLGPAGLGTGELFF
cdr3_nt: TGTGCCAGCAGCTTGGGGCCAGCGGGGCTTGGTACCGGGGAGCTGTTTTTT

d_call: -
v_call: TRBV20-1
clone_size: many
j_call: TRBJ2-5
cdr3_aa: CSATEQRGQETQYF
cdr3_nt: TGCAGTGCCACTGAACAGCGAGGCCAAGAGACCCAGTACTTC

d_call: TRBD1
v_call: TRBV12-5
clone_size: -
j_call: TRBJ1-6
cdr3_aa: CASGDRDSPLHF
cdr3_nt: TGTGCTAGTGGTGACAGGGATTCACCCCTCCACTTT

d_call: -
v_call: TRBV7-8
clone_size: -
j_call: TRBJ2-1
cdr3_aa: CASSLGLGEYRGEQFF
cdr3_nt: TGTGCCAGCAGCTTAGGCTTGGGGGAATACCGGGGTGAGCAGTTCTTC

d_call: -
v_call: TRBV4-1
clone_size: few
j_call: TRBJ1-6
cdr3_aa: CASSYGQQNSPLHF
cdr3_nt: TGCGCCAGCTCTTATGGGCAGCAAAATTCACCCCTCCACTTT

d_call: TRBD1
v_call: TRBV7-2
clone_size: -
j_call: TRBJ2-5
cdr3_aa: CASSWTGGNQETQYF
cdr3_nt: TGTGCCAGCAGTTGGACAGGAGGAAACCAAGAGACCCAGTACTTC

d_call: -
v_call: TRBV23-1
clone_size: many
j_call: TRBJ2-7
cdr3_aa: CASSQSGQSSYEQYF
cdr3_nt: TGCGCCAGCAGTCAATCCGGACAGAGCTCCTACGAGCAGTACTTC

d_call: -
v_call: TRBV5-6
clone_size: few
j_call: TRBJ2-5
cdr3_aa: CASTDSSQETQYF
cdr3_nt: TGTGCCAGCACCGACTCCAGTCAAGAGACCCAGTACTTC

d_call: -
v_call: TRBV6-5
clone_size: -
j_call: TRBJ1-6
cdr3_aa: CASSYSEAASSYNSPLHF
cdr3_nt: TGTGCCAGCAGTTACTCCGAAGCAGCTAGCTCCTATAATTCACCCCTCCACTTT

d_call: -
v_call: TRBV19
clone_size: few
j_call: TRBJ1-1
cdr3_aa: CASSHQGANTEAFF
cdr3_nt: TGTGCCAGTAGCCACCAGGGCGCGAACACTGAAGCTTTCTTT

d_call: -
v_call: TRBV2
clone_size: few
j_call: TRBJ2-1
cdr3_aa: CASSDPGLQYNEQFF
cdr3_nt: TGTGCCAGCAGTGATCCGGGACTTCAATACAATGAGCAGTTCTTC

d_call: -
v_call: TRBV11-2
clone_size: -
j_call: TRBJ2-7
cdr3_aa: CASSLGETSYEQYF
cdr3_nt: TGTGCCAGCAGCTTAGGGGAGACGTCCTACGAGCAGTACTTC

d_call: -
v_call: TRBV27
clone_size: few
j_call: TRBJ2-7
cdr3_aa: CASSFYGDSSYEQYF
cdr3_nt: TGTGCCAGCAGTTTTTATGGCGACTCTTCCTACGAGCAGTACTTC

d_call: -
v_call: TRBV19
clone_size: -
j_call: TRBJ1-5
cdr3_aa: CAIEGDQPQHF
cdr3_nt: TGTGCCATCGAAGGGGATCAGCCCCAGCATTTT

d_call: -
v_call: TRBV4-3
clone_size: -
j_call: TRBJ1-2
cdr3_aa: CASSQDLGWKAYGYTF
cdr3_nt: TGCGCCAGCAGCCAAGATCTGGGATGGAAGGCTTATGGCTACACCTTC

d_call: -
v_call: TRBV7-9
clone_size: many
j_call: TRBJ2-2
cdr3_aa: CASSRAPRELFF
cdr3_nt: TGTGCCAGCAGCCGAGCCCCCCGGGAGCTGTTTTTT

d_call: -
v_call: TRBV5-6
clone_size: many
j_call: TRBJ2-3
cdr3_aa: CASSGRTAYNTDTQYF
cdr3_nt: TGTGCCAGCAGCGGCCGGACAGCCTACAACACAGATACGCAGTATTTT

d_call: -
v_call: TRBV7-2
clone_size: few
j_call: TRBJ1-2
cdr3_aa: CASSLGGFGPNYGYTF
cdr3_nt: TGTGCCAGCAGCTTAGGGGGGTTTGGACCTAACTATGGCTACACCTTC

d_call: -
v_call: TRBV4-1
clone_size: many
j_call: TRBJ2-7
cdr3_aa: CASSQEYPAVYEQYF
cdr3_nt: TGCGCCAGCAGCCAAGAGTACCCGGCGGTGTACGAGCAGTACTTC

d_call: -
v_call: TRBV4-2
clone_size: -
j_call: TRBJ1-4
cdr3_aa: CASSPRGTGTINEKLFF
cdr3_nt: TGTGCCAGCAGCCCAAGGGGAACCGGGACAATAAATGAAAAACTGTTTTTT